This T cell receptor (beta chain) was recorded in a study of blood T cell repertoires in COVID-19. The V end lost 2 bases, the J end lost 1 base, and 18 bases lay between the germline ends. CDR1 and CDR2 from the germline V gene are SGHRS and YFSETQ. This CDR3 is 17 amino acids long. Some clones are missing from TCRdb's copy, which holds only in-frame ones; the method was immunoSEQ multiplex PCR. Of around 130,000 clones listed, around 82% are singletons. Input material: peripheral blood. V usage is TRBV5-1 and J usage is TRBJ2-5, with D perhaps matching TRBD1 (6 bases). The origin of this receptor is a young woman who had recovered from COVID-19. The CDR3 DNA reads TGCGCCAGCAGCTTCGACCCACAGGGTGTGACCCAAGAGACCCAGTACTTC. Translated, it gives CASSFDPQGVTQETQYF.